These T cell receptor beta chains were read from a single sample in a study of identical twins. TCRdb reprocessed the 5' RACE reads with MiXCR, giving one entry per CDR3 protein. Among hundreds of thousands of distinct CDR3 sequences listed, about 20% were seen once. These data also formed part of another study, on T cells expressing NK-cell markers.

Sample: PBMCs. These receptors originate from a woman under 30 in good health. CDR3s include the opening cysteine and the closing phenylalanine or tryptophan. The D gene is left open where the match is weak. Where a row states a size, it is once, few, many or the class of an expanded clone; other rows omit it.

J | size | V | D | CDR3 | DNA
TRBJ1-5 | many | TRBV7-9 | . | CASSLVWSGDSNQPQHF | TGTGCCAGCAGCTTAGTTTGGTCCGGGGATAGCAATCAGCCCCAGCATTTT
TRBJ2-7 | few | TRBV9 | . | CASSPEGAYEQYF | TGTGCCAGCAGTCCCGAGGGAGCCTACGAGCAGTACTTC
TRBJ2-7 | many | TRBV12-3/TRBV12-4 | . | CASANRGEQYF | TGTGCCAGCGCAAACCGGGGCGAGCAGTACTTC
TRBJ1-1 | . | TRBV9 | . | CASSVGGVNTEAFF | TGTGCCAGCAGCGTAGGTGGTGTGAACACTGAAGCTTTCTTT
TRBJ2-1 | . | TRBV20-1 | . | CSARAQLGRLYNEQFF | TGCAGTGCTAGAGCTCAATTGGGACGGCTCTACAATGAGCAGTTCTTC
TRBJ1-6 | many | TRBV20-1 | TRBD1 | CSARDKGAERHNSPLHF | TGCAGTGCTAGAGATAAGGGGGCAGAACGACATAATTCACCCCTCCACTTT
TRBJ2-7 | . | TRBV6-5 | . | CASSYSIAVGYEQYF | TGTGCCAGCAGTTACTCGATTGCTGTGGGCTACGAGCAGTACTTC
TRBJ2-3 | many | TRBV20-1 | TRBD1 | CSAEQGAQVGDTQYF | TGCAGTGCTGAACAGGGGGCGCAGGTTGGGGATACGCAGTATTTT
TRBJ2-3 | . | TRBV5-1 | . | CASSLEVNTDTQYF | TGCGCCAGCAGCTTGGAAGTGAACACAGATACGCAGTATTTT
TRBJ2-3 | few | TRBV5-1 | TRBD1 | CASSLAPDRVGTDTQYF | TGCGCCAGCAGCTTGGCGCCGGACAGGGTCGGCACAGATACGCAGTATTTT
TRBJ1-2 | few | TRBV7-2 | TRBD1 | CASSLAGQGAGGYTF | TGTGCCAGCAGCTTAGCGGGCCAGGGGGCAGGTGGCTACACCTTC